This TCR beta chain was retrieved from a study of T cell clones after liver transplantation. Data came from immunoSEQ multiplex PCR; TCRdb stores just in-frame clones and leaves some out. Here the sample spans tens of thousands of clones, over 55% being singletons. This clone came up a few times. What it binds is unknown. Unstimulated PBMCs were sorted into CD3+CD4+ and CD3+CD8+ populations. Study conclusions and caveats: A larger donor-reactive than third-party decline suggested partial antigen-specific deletion. Conclusions were preliminary, with small, heterogeneous patient groups.

The germline CDR1 and CDR2 sequences are SQVTM and ANQGSEA. Trimming pared 6 bases from V and 1 base from J, leaving 15 bases between. The CDR3 has 14 residues. The receptor was derived from a human donor who received a liver transplant. This chain uses TRBV29-1 with TRBJ1-1; tentatively, D is TRBD1 (5 bases). The sample consisted of CD4+ T cells from blood, taken before liver transplant. CDR3 sequence (DNA): TGCAGCGTGGGCCTAGTTCAGGGGAACACTGAAGCTTTCTTT. This sequence encodes CSVGLVQGNTEAFF.